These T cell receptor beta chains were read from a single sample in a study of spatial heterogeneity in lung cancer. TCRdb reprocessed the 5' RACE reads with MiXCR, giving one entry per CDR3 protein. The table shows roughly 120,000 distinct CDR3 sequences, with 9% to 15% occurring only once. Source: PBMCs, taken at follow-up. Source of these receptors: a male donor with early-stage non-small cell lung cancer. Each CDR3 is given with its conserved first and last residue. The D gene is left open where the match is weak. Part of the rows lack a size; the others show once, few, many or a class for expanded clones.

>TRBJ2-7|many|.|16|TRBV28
TGTGCCAGCAGACCCCAGGGGCAGGTGGGGTCCTACGAGCAGTACTTC
CASRPQGQVGSYEQYF
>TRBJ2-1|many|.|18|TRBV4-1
TGCGCCAGCAGCCAAGTCAGGGGGGGGAGAATAACCTACAATGAGCAGTTCTTC
CASSQVRGGRITYNEQFF
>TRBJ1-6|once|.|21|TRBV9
TGTGCCAGCAGCGTAGTTGAGACGCTGCCGGACAAAAGCTCCTATAATTCACCCCTCCACTTT
CASSVVETLPDKSSYNSPLHF
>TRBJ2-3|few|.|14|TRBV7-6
TGTGCCAGCAGCTTAGGCGCCTCCCCGGATACGCAGTATTTT
CASSLGASPDTQYF
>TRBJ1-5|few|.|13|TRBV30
TGTGCCTGGAGTAAGGGCAACAATCAGCCCCAGCATTTT
CAWSKGNNQPQHF
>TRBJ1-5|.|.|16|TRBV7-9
TGTGCCAGCAGCTTCACACCGGGACCGATAAATCAGCCCCAGCATTTT
CASSFTPGPINQPQHF
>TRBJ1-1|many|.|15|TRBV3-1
TGTGCCAGCAGCGCAAGGCAGACATTGAACACTGAAGCTTTCTTT
CASSARQTLNTEAFF
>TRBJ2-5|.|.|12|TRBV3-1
TGTGCCAGCAGGTCAGCCGGAGAGACCCAGTACTTC
CASRSAGETQYF
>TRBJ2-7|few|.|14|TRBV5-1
TGCGCCAGCAGCTTGGGGGCCAGTACCTACGAGCAGTACTTC
CASSLGASTYEQYF
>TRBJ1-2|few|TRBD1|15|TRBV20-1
TGCAGTGCCCCCCTGGGACAGATGACTATGTTTGGCTACACCTTC
CSAPLGQMTMFGYTF
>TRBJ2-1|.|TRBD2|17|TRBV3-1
TGTGCCAGCAGCCAAGATACCCAAGGTAGCGGGGGGATTAAGCAGTTCTTC
CASSQDTQGSGGIKQFF
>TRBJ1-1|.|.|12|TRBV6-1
TGTGCCAGCAGTGAGCACCGCACTGAAGCTTTCTTT
CASSEHRTEAFF